The 16 T cell receptor beta chains below were found in one sample sequenced in a study of graft-versus-host responses after intestinal transplantation. These TCRs' antigens remain unknown. Using immunoSEQ multiplex PCR, the repertoire was profiled, and TCRdb retains in-frame clones only, with some absent. This repertoire shows 39,000 or so clones, about 94% found once; its top ten account for about a fifth. The sample in question was unstimulated CD8+ T cells sorted from spleen or lymph node cells, obtained before transplant. Receptor source: a human donor who was the organ donor for an intestinal transplant.

J is TRBJ2-7 and V is TRBV7-9; a weak D match, TRBD2 (5 bases). The CDR3 totals 15 residues. Trimming took 4 bases from V and 3 from J, leaving 16 bases between them. Germline-derived CDR1 and CDR2 are SEHNR and FQNEAQ (reference sequence). This CDR3 is CASSSSSAVFYEQYF. CDR3 DNA sequence: TGTGCCAGCAGCTCAAGTAGCGCCGTGTTCTACGAGCAGTACTTC.

This sequence joins TRBV7-8 and TRBJ1-5; D ambiguous. This CDR3 comprises 15 residues. The V and J ends lost 1 base and 3 bases respectively, with 10 bases between them. CDR1 SGHVS and CDR2 FQNEAQ come from the germline V gene. The CDR3 spells CASSLEVGYNQPQHF. In DNA, the CDR3 is TGTGCCAGCAGCTTAGAGGTGGGATACAATCAGCCCCAGCATTTT.

CDR3 amino acids: CASSQEPVYEQYF. CDR3 coding DNA: TGCGCCAGCAGCCAAGAGCCCGTATACGAGCAGTACTTC. This chain connects TRBV4-1 to TRBJ2-7; D is ambiguous. From germline, CDR1 is MGHRA and CDR2 YSYEKL. Trimming removed 0 bases at V and 4 bases at J, with 7 bases between. The CDR3 has 13 amino acids.

About this clone itself: A junction boundary mismatches the germline segment, possibly from a read error. In the same sample, other DNA sequences code for this CDR3. This sequence joins TRBV28 and TRBJ1-1, with D hard to call. The germline V gene encodes CDR1 MDHEN and CDR2 SYDVKM. This CDR3 is built from 13 residues. The CDR3, as DNA: TGTGCCAGCAGTTACACAGCTACTCGGGAAGCCTTCTTT. This sequence encodes CASSYTATREAFF.

This chain uses TRBV21-1 with TRBJ2-5; TRBD2 reflects the table's D call only, with no check against the DNA. TRBV21-1 is classified as a pseudogene. The CDR3 covers 10 residues. The CDR3: CAARRETQYF. The DNA for the CDR3 is TGTGCCGCCCGTCGGGAGACCCAGTACTTC.

This chain connects TRBV10-3 to TRBJ2-3; 9 bases align to TRBD2. The CDR3 has 14 residues. The germline gives CDR1 ENHRY, CDR2 SYGVKD. J was trimmed by 7 bases and V by 7 bases; bases with no gene match: 9. CDR3 sequence: CAIKLAGAPHTQYF. The CDR3 nucleotides are TGTGCCATCAAGTTAGCGGGAGCGCCACATACGCAGTATTTT.

V usage is TRBV5-1 and J usage is TRBJ1-2; D gene ambiguous. The CDR3 runs to 14 residues. Trimming stripped 2 bases from V and 4 bases from J, with 12 bases between. The V gene's germline CDR1 is SGHRS and CDR2 YFSETQ. CDR3 in DNA: TGCGCCAGCAGCTTACGGGAGCGCGGCTATGGCTACACCTTC. It yields the protein CASSLRERGYGYTF. Drawing the rest from reference TRBV5-1 and TRBJ1-2, the complete variable domain is KAGVTQTPRYLIKTRGQQVTLSCSPISGHRSVSWYQQTPGQGLQFLFEYFSETQRNKGNFPGRFSGRQFSNSRSEMNVSTLELGDSALYLCASSLRERGYGYTFGSGTRLTVV.

The genes are TRBV19 and TRBJ2-1, with 12 bases identical to TRBD2. There are 17 residues in the CDR3. The J segment lost 9 bases and the V segment lost 7 bases, leaving 16 bases of the junction unmatched. In germline, CDR1 is LNHDA, CDR2 SQIVND (reference sequence). The CDR3 spells CASNNPRTSGAFSEQFF. The DNA of the CDR3 is TGTGCCAGTAACAACCCAAGGACTAGCGGGGCCTTTAGTGAGCAGTTCTTC.

This chain joins TRBV2 and TRBJ2-5; no clear D gene. This CDR3 spans 12 amino acids. The V gene lost 7 bases and the J gene lost 5 bases, with 11 bases spanning the gap. Germline CDR1 SNHLY, CDR2 FYNNEI. The CDR3 DNA reads as TGTGCCAGCATCGGTTCGATGGAGACCCAGTACTTC. Encoded protein: CASIGSMETQYF.

J is TRBJ2-7 and V is TRBV5-4; TRBD2 might be the D (5 bases). The V and J ends lost 1 base and 2 bases respectively, with 7 bases between them. CDR3 size: 13 residues. Germline V gene sequence: CDR1 SGHNT, CDR2 YYREEE (reference sequence). CDR3 sequence: CASSLMGAYEQYF. The DNA for the CDR3 is TGTGCCAGCAGCTTGATGGGAGCCTACGAGCAGTACTTC. Filled out from reference TRBV5-4 and TRBJ2-7, the complete variable domain reads ETGVTQSPTHLIKTRGQQVTLRCSSQSGHNTVSWYQQALGQGPQFIFQYYREEENGRGNFPPRFSGLQFPNYSSELNVNALELDDSALYLCASSLMGAYEQYFGPGTRLTVT.

The V call is TRBV27, the J call TRBJ1-1; D is perhaps TRBD1 (6 bases). The CDR3 runs 15 residues. Germline V gene lookup returns CDR1 MNHEY and CDR2 SMNVEV (reference sequence). Trimming left V 4 bases short and J 0 bases short, with 12 bases between. The CDR3, as DNA: TGTGCCAGCAGTTGGAACAGGGAAGTGAACACTGAAGCTTTCTTT. Translation gives CASSWNREVNTEAFF.

In its sample, this clone was seen once. This chain links TRBV7-9 with TRBJ2-1, with TRBD2 matching 14 bases. V was clipped by 5 bases and J by 9 bases; unmatched bases: 9. CDR1 and CDR2 from the germline V gene are SEHNR and FQNEAQ (reference sequence). The CDR3 is 16 residues long. This chain's CDR3 is CASSKQPGLAGVEQFF. CDR3 bases: TGTGCCAGCAGCAAGCAACCGGGACTAGCGGGAGTTGAGCAGTTCTTC.

This chain connects TRBV5-6 to TRBJ1-3, with 10 bases aligning to TRBD1. Trimming cost V 3 bases and J 5 bases; bases outside gene matches: 5. The CDR3 is 15 residues long. In germline, CDR1 is SGHDT, CDR2 YYEEEE. CDR3 coding DNA: TGTGCCAGCAGCTCCGGGACAGGGGTCCGAAACACCATATATTTT. Translating gives CASSSGTGVRNTIYF.

This sequence joins TRBV4-2 and TRBJ2-7; tentative D call: TRBD1 (6 bases). Germline V lookup: CDR1 LGHNA, CDR2 YNFKEQ. V dropped 0 bases and J dropped 4 bases, with 16 bases sitting between them. The CDR3 sequence is 16 residues long. The CDR3 nucleotides read TGTGCCAGCAGCCAAGAGGGTGGGACAATAGGTTACGAGCAGTACTTC. Translating gives CASSQEGGTIGYEQYF.

This chain links TRBV10-3 with TRBJ2-1; D tentatively fits TRBD1 or TRBD2 (6 bases each). CDR1 ENHRY and CDR2 SYGVKD come from the germline V gene. V was shortened by 0 bases and J by 2 bases, with 17 bases between the two germline ends. The CDR3 has 18 residues. The DNA for the CDR3 is TGTGCCATCAGTGAGTCTTTTCTAGTCGGGGGCACCTACAATGAGCAGTTCTTC. Residues: CAISESFLVGGTYNEQFF.

The chain recombines TRBV4-3 with TRBJ2-5, with D maybe TRBD2 (5 bases). The J call could be wrong; TRBJ2-7 is a better fit for the DNA end. The CDR3 is 16 residues long. CDR1 and CDR2 (germline): LGHNA, YSLEER. CDR3 residues: CASSQDGVHSSYEQYF. The CDR3 DNA reads as TGCGCCAGCAGCCAAGACGGGGTACACAGCTCCTACGAGCAGTACTTC.